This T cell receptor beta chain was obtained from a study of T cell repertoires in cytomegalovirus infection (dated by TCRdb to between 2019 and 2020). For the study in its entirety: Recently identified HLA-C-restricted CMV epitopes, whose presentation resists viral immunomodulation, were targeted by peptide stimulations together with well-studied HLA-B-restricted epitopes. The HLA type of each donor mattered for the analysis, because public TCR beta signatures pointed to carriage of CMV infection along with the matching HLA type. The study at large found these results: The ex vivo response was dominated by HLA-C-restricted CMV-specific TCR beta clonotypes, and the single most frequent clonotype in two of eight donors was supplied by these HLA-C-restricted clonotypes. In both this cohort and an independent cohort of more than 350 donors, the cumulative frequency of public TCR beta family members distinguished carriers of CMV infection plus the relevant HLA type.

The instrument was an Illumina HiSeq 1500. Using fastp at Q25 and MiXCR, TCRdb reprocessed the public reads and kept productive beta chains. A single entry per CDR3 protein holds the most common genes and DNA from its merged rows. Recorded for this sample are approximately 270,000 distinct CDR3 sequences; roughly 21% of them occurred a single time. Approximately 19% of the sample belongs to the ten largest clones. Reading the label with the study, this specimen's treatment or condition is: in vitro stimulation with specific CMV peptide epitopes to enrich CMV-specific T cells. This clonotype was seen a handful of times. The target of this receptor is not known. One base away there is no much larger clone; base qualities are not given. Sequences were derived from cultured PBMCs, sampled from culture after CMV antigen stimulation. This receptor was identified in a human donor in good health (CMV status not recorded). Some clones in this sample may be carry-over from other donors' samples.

The CDR3 reads as follows: CAISESMGSSKDEQFF. The DNA sequence follows: TGTGCCATCAGTGAGTCCATGGGGTCTAGTAAAGATGAGCAGTTCTTC. The chain is made from TRBV10-3 and TRBJ2-1; the D gene identity is not certain. For CDR1 and CDR2, the germline V gene lists ENHRY and SYGVKD. The CDR3 covers 16 residues, taking in both the cysteine and the phenylalanine. Only the CDR3 region is kept as DNA, spanning 48 bases read in frame from base 1. Deletion took 0 bases off V and 8 bases off J, with a span of 17 bases between the germline ends.